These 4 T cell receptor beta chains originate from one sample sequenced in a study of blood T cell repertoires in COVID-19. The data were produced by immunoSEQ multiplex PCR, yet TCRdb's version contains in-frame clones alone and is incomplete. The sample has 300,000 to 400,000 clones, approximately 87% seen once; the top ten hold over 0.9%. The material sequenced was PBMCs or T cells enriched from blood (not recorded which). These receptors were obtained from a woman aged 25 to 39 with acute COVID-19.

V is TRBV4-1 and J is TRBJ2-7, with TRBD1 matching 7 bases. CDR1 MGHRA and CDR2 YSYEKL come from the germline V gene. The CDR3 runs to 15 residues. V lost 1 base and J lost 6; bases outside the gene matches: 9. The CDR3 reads CASSQATGYLAEQYF. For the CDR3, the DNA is TGCGCCAGCAGCCAAGCGACAGGGTATTTGGCCGAGCAGTACTTC.

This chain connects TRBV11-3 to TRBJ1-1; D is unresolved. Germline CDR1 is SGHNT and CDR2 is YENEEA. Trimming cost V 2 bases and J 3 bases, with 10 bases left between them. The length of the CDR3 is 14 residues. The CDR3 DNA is TGTGCCAGCAGCTTAAACTTCCGGGACACTGAAGCTTTCTTT. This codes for CASSLNFRDTEAFF.

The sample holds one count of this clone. The CDR3 sequence is CASRPDRPSGNTIYF. In DNA, the CDR3 is TGTGCCAGCAGGCCAGACAGGCCCTCTGGAAACACCATATATTTT. The chain couples TRBV2 to TRBJ1-3; possibly TRBD1 for D (6 bases). Germline CDR1 and CDR2: SNHLY and FYNNEI. The CDR3 loop spans 15 amino acids. Trimming left V 6 bases short and J 0 bases short, with 12 bases between. Together with reference TRBV2 and TRBJ1-3, the CDR3 gives the full variable domain: EPEVTQTPSHQVTQMGQEVILRCVPISNHLYFYWYRQILGQKVEFLVSFYNNEISEKSEIFDDQFSVERPDGSNFTLKIRSTKLEDSAMYFCASRPDRPSGNTIYFGEGSWLTVV.

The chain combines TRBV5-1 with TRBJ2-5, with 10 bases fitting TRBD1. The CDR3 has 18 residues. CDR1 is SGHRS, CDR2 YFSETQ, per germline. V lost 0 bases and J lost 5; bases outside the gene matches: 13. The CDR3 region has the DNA TGCGCCAGCAGCTTGGGACATTCGGGGACAGGGGCCGGGGAGACCCAGTACTTC. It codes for CASSLGHSGTGAGETQYF.